The 18 T cell receptor beta chains below were found in one sample sequenced in a study of CD8 T cells in ankylosing spondylitis. These receptors have no identified antigens. TCRdb analysed the 5' RACE reads with MiXCR anew, one entry per CDR3 protein. The sample records 100,000 to 150,000 distinct CDR3 sequences, 15% to 20% being singletons. Whole-study findings and limits: Typical of ankylosing spondylitis blood, it appeared, was a TCR beta motif of eight highly homologous variants.

The specimen was blood, either unsorted or a sorted T cell fraction (not recorded which). Source of these receptors: a male donor with ankylosing spondylitis.

The chain carries TRBV6-5 and TRBJ2-2; D call uncertain. Per germline, CDR1 MNHEY and CDR2 SVGAGI. The CDR3 is 16 residues long. Trimming pared 2 bases from V and 4 bases from J, leaving 14 bases between. The DNA for the CDR3 is TGTGCCAGCAGTTACGGTCCGGAGACAAGCACCGGGGAGCTGTTTTTT. Amino acid sequence: CASSYGPETSTGELFF.

In this sample, this clonotype turned up many times. This chain joins TRBV28 and TRBJ2-3, with D hard to call. CDR3 length equals 13 residues. From germline, CDR1 is MDHEN and CDR2 SYDVKM. Trimming took 6 bases from V and 4 from J, leaving 11 bases between them. The CDR3 DNA follows: TGTGCCAGCAGCTTGGGCCGCCCAGATACGCAGTATTTT. The encoded protein is CASSLGRPDTQYF.

In its sample, this clonotype was seen a few times. The rearrangement uses TRBV10-2 and TRBJ2-1, with no clear D. The CDR3 length is 13 residues. Trimming left V 2 bases short and J 3 bases short, with 5 bases between. Germline V gene data show CDR1 as WSHSY and CDR2 as SAAADI. The CDR3 loop is CASSELRYNEQFF. As DNA, the CDR3 is TGCGCCAGCAGTGAGCTGCGCTACAATGAGCAGTTCTTC.

The chain recombines TRBV4-1 with TRBJ2-1; perhaps TRBD2 as D (5 bases). Germline CDR1 reads MGHRA; CDR2 reads YSYEKL. The CDR3 spans 15 residues. Trimming took off 1 base at V and 7 bases at J, with 14 bases between the two ends. CDR3 amino acids: CASSQGPGGPNEQFF. The CDR3 nucleotides read TGCGCCAGCAGCCAAGGCCCTGGAGGACCGAATGAGCAGTTCTTC.

This clonotype was seen only a few times. The genes are TRBV7-9 and TRBJ1-2, with 7 bases that match TRBD1. V shed 7 bases, J shed 5 bases, and the junction held 10 bases outside the gene matches. The CDR3 contains 14 residues. The germline V gene encodes CDR1 SEHNR and CDR2 FQNEAQ (reference sequence). This CDR3 reads CASTRQGPSYGYTF. In DNA form, the CDR3 reads TGTGCCAGCACCCGACAGGGTCCTTCGTATGGCTACACCTTC.

The chain uses TRBV27 and TRBJ2-1, with no clear D. The CDR3 contains 13 residues. The germline V gene encodes CDR1 MNHEY and CDR2 SMNVEV (reference sequence). Between the trimmed V and J ends, which lost 5 bases and 7 bases, there was a span of 12 bases. CDR3 protein: CASSPATANEQFF. The CDR3 DNA follows: TGTGCCAGCAGTCCCGCCACTGCAAATGAGCAGTTCTTC.

This clonotype was picked up many times. The chain couples TRBV29-1 to TRBJ2-1; possibly TRBD2 for D (5 bases). Trimming pared 3 bases from V and 1 base from J, leaving 16 bases between. The germline gives CDR1 SQVTM, CDR2 ANQGSEA. The CDR3 is made up of 16 amino acids. The CDR3 here is CSVDLLALSSYNEQFF. DNA of the CDR3: TGCAGCGTTGATCTGCTAGCTCTATCTTCCTACAATGAGCAGTTCTTC.

This clonotype appeared a few times. The chain joins TRBV20-1 to TRBJ2-7; TRBD2 aligns across 9 bases. Per the germline V gene, CDR1 is DFQATT and CDR2 is SNEGSKA (reference sequence). This CDR3 region has 15 residues. The J segment lost 4 bases and the V segment lost 3 bases, leaving 10 bases of the junction unmatched. The CDR3 nucleotides are TGCAGTGCTAGCATTAGCGGGAGCCGAGGGTACGAGCAGTACTTC. Protein: CSASISGSRGYEQYF.

There are a few counts of this clonotype. This chain connects TRBV28 to TRBJ2-1, with TRBD2 matching 7 bases. Looked up from germline, CDR1 is MDHEN and CDR2 is SYDVKM. This CDR3 has 16 amino acids. V was clipped by 6 bases and J by 8 bases; unmatched bases: 16. CDR3: CASSIGTIFGWDEQFF. The CDR3 DNA is TGTGCCAGCAGCATAGGGACTATCTTCGGTTGGGATGAGCAGTTCTTC.

This clonotype was observed a few times. The chain has TRBV12-3 or TRBV12-4 and TRBJ1-1, with D maybe TRBD1 (6 bases). Trimming left V 0 bases short and J 7 bases short, with 15 bases between. The CDR3 length is 15 residues. The CDR3 DNA is TGTGCCAGCAGTTTAGCCGAGGGGGGGAACGTTGAAGCTTTCTTT. This encodes CASSLAEGGNVEAFF.

This clonotype came up a few times. This rearrangement joins TRBV10-3 to TRBJ2-7; TRBD1 agrees at 7 bases. The germline gives CDR1 ENHRY, CDR2 SYGVKD. J was trimmed by 0 bases and V by 8 bases; bases with no gene match: 7. CDR3 length: 14 amino acids. In DNA form, the CDR3 reads TGTGCCATCGGATCACAGGGGTACTCCTACGAGCAGTACTTC. This codes for CAIGSQGYSYEQYF.

This clonotype has a count of ten or more. The chain couples TRBV28 to TRBJ2-2; 8 positions agree with TRBD2. J gave up 4 bases and V 6 bases, and 4 bases lay outside the gene matches. The CDR3 is 14 amino acids. CDR1 and CDR2 from the germline V gene are MDHEN and SYDVKM. CDR3 in amino acids: CASSGREATGELFF. The CDR3 nucleotides read TGTGCCAGCAGCGGGAGGGAGGCCACCGGGGAGCTGTTTTTT. Together with reference TRBV28 and TRBJ2-2, the CDR3 gives the full variable domain: DVKVTQSSRYLVKRTGEKVFLECVQDMDHENMFWYRQDPGLGLRLIYFSYDVKMKEKGDIPEGYSVSREKKERFSLILESASTNQTSMYLCASSGREATGELFFGEGSRLTVL.

This clonotype was found a few times. The rearrangement uses TRBV4-1 and TRBJ2-7, with D possibly matching TRBD2 (6 bases). V shed 0 bases and J shed 0 bases, with 9 bases lying between them. The CDR3 contains 15 residues. Germline V gene lookup returns CDR1 MGHRA and CDR2 YSYEKL. The CDR3, as DNA: TGCGCCAGCAGCCAAGACGGCGGGACCTCCTACGAGCAGTACTTC. Amino acid sequence: CASSQDGGTSYEQYF.

The V gene is TRBV9, the J gene TRBJ1-5; the D is unclear. Trimming cost V 4 bases and J 2 bases, with 22 bases left between them. Germline V gene sequence: CDR1 SGDLS, CDR2 YYNGEE. The CDR3 spans 18 residues. The CDR3 reads CASSISLSGNNGNQPQHF. CDR3 nucleotide sequence: TGTGCCAGCAGCATCAGCCTGAGTGGGAATAATGGCAATCAGCCCCAGCATTTT.

There are many counts of this clonotype. The CDR3 bases are TGCAGCGTACAACTAGCGCATGAGCAGTTCTTC. This sequence encodes CSVQLAHEQFF. The J gene is TRBJ2-1, the V gene TRBV29-1, with 7 positions matching TRBD2. The V gene end was trimmed by 6 bases and the J gene end by 8 bases; junction bases not matched to a gene: 4. Germline values: CDR1 SQVTM, CDR2 ANQGSEA. The CDR3 has 11 residues.

The gene calls are TRBV28 and TRBJ2-1; D gene unclear. This CDR3 region has 13 residues. The germline V and J ends were trimmed by 5 bases and 7 bases, with 12 bases remaining between them. Germline V gene lookup returns CDR1 MDHEN and CDR2 SYDVKM. CDR3 protein: CASSPLGWNEQFF. In nucleotides, the CDR3 is TGTGCCAGCAGTCCCCTGGGGTGGAATGAGCAGTTCTTC.

This rearrangement joins TRBV28 to TRBJ2-1, with D unclear. CDR1 is MDHEN, CDR2 SYDVKM, per germline. The CDR3 is 14 amino acids. Trimming took 5 bases from V and 1 from J, leaving 9 bases between them. In nucleotides, the CDR3 is TGTGCCAGCAGTAAGAGGTGGTCCTACAATGAGCAGTTCTTC. It yields the protein CASSKRWSYNEQFF. The complete variable domain, with remaining parts taken from reference TRBV28 and TRBJ2-1, reads DVKVTQSSRYLVKRTGEKVFLECVQDMDHENMFWYRQDPGLGLRLIYFSYDVKMKEKGDIPEGYSVSREKKERFSLILESASTNQTSMYLCASSKRWSYNEQFFGPGTRLTVL.

In DNA form, the CDR3 reads TGTGCCAGCAGCGTAGCGGGAGGTGGAGATACGCAGTATTTT. It yields the protein CASSVAGGGDTQYF. The V and J genes are TRBV9 and TRBJ2-3; 7 positions agree with TRBD2. The J segment lost 5 bases and the V segment lost 0 bases, leaving 3 bases of the junction unmatched. Germline values: CDR1 SGDLS, CDR2 YYNGEE. The CDR3 consists of 14 residues.